The 3 T cell receptor beta chains presented below share a single source sample, sequenced in a study of blood T cell repertoires in COVID-19. TCRdb keeps only in-frame clones here, not all; method: immunoSEQ multiplex PCR. In the table there are 150,000 to 200,000 clones, 80% of which are singletons. Material: peripheral blood. The receptors originated from a man between 65 and 80 years old with active or convalescent COVID-19.

The sample holds a few counts of this clone. The CDR3 is CASSYSSVNTEAFF. CDR3 DNA sequence: TGTGCCAGCAGCTACAGTAGCGTGAACACTGAAGCTTTCTTT. The genes are TRBV6-5 and TRBJ1-1; D unclear. Trimming cost V 6 bases and J 0 bases, with 11 bases left between them. The CDR3 contains 14 residues. Germline V gene data show CDR1 as MNHEY and CDR2 as SVGAGI.

This sequence joins TRBV28 and TRBJ2-7, with no clear D. Germline V gene lookup returns CDR1 MDHEN and CDR2 SYDVKM. Trimming took off 3 bases at V and 3 bases at J, with 3 bases between the two ends. The CDR3 is 11 residues long. The chain's CDR3 is CASSFNYEQYF. CDR3 DNA: TGTGCCAGCAGTTTTAACTACGAGCAGTACTTC.

The V and J genes are TRBV2 and TRBJ1-5; D is possibly TRBD1 (5 bases). The CDR3 is 14 residues long. Per germline, CDR1 SNHLY and CDR2 FYNNEI. Trimming pared 5 bases from V and 6 bases from J, leaving 14 bases between. The CDR3 sequence: CASSKRSRVQPQHF. In DNA, the CDR3 is TGTGCCAGCAGTAAAAGGTCCAGGGTTCAGCCCCAGCATTTT.